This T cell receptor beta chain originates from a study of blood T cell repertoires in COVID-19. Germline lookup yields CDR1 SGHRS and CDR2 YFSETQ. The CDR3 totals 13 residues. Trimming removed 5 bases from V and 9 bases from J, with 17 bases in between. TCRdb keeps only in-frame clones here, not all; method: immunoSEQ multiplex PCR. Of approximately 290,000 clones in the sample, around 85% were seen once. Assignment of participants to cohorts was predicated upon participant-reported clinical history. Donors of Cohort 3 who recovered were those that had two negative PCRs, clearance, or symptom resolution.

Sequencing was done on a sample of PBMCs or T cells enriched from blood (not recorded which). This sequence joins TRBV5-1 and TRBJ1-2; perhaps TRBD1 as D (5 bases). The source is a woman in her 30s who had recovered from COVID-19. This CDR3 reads CASRRQGTYRYTF. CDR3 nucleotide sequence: TGCGCCAGCAGGAGGCAGGGAACGTATCGCTACACCTTC.